These 16 T cell receptor beta chains were all obtained from the same sample, sequenced in a study of shared clonotypes between healthy human individuals (dated by TCRdb to the early 2020s). CD8 naive samples consisted of CD45RO-negative cells that were positively selected for CCR7, yielding a CD45RA+CCR7+ population without TemRA cells. The receptor library was made with the immunoSEQ multiplex PCR assay. The table was pulled from immuneACCESS by TCRdb, which kept in-frame rearrangements only. Such tables lose some clones; where checked, under half of the loss comes from unresolved V genes, and the rest has no known cause. The sample has some 800,000 clones on record, around 92% of them singletons. The ten largest clonotypes hold less than 25% of the sample. Specimen: naive CD8+ T cells sorted from blood. Reading the label with the study, this specimen's cell subset or site is: CD45RA+CCR7+. These receptors all come from a man aged 25-40 years in good health.

This clone was observed a single time. This chain connects TRBV7-2 to TRBJ2-1; 9 bases align to TRBD1. V lost 5 bases and J lost 0; bases outside the gene matches: 11. This CDR3 comprises 18 residues. Germline CDR1 SGHTA, CDR2 FQGNSA. CDR3 bases: TGTGCCAGCAGCCCGACAGGGGGGGAAACTAGCTCCTACAATGAGCAGTTCTTC. Its protein product is CASSPTGGETSSYNEQFF.

This clone was seen a handful of times. The J gene is TRBJ1-2, the V gene TRBV29-1; 8 nucleotides align to TRBD1. After removal of 4 bases from V and 7 bases from J, the junction contained 2 bases not matched to a gene. The CDR3 has 11 residues. Germline loops: CDR1 SQVTM, CDR2 ANQGSEA. CDR3 bases: TGCAGCGTTGTCAGGGGGCTTGGCTACACCTTC. It codes for CSVVRGLGYTF.

The chain links TRBV7-9 to TRBJ1-1, with D perhaps matching TRBD1 (5 bases). CDR3 length: 14 residues. Trimming pared 10 bases from V and 0 bases from J, leaving 15 bases between. Germline V gene sequence: CDR1 SEHNR, CDR2 FQNEAQ (reference sequence). The CDR3 DNA reads as TGTGCCACCTACCTCGGGGGTCTGAACACTGAAGCTTTCTTT. This gives the protein CATYLGGLNTEAFF.

V usage is TRBV28 and J usage is TRBJ1-5; 7 bases fit TRBD1. The CDR3 is 15 residues long. Germline V lookup: CDR1 MDHEN, CDR2 SYDVKM. The trim removed 6 bases at V and 2 bases at J, leaving 7 bases unmatched. The CDR3 protein is CASSPGTVGNQPQHF. In nucleotides, the CDR3 is TGTGCCAGCAGCCCCGGGACAGTGGGCAATCAGCCCCAGCATTTT.

The CDR3: CASSLLAGGVYEQYF. Written as DNA, the CDR3 is TGTGCCAGCAGTCTGCTAGCGGGAGGAGTTTACGAGCAGTACTTC. The chain recombines TRBV27 with TRBJ2-7, with 11 bases aligning to TRBD2. Per the germline V gene, CDR1 is MNHEY and CDR2 is SMNVEV (reference sequence). V shed 5 bases and J 4 bases; nucleotides not matched to a gene: 7. This CDR3 spans 15 amino acids.

A single count supports this clone. V is TRBV7-2 and J is TRBJ2-1; the D is unclear. With 5 bases removed from V and 0 bases from J, the gap between germline ends came to 11 bases. Germline-derived CDR1 and CDR2 are SGHTA and FQGNSA. The CDR3 consists of 15 residues. CDR3 DNA sequence: TGTGCCAGCAGCCCCACTCCAAGCTCCTACAATGAGCAGTTCTTC. Encoded protein: CASSPTPSSYNEQFF.

The chain has TRBV29-1 and TRBJ1-1; D is uncertain. V gave up 4 bases and J gave up 0 bases, with 9 bases separating them. CDR3 length: 13 residues. In germline, CDR1 is SQVTM, CDR2 ANQGSEA. The CDR3 loop is CSVVQTLNTEAFF. CDR3 coding DNA: TGCAGCGTTGTGCAAACGTTGAACACTGAAGCTTTCTTT.

For the CDR3, the DNA is TGTGCCAGCAGGGGCCAGCGGGAGAGGTCCTACAATGAGCAGTTCTTC. Its translation is CASRGQRERSYNEQFF. The J gene is TRBJ2-1, the V gene TRBV2; 8 nucleotides match TRBD2. The CDR3 runs 16 residues. The germline gives CDR1 SNHLY, CDR2 FYNNEI. Trimming cost V 6 bases and J 1 base; bases outside gene matches: 8.

The chain recombines TRBV6-5 with TRBJ2-7; the match to TRBD1 covers 9 bases. Germline values: CDR1 MNHEY, CDR2 SVGAGI. CDR3 length: 14 residues. J lost 4 bases, V lost 7 bases, and 8 bases had no gene match. The DNA for the CDR3 is TGTGCCAGCAAGCGCCGGGACAGGGAGTACGAGCAGTACTTC. Translation gives CASKRRDREYEQYF.

Concerning this clone itself: This CDR3 is also generated by other DNA sequences in the sample. The V call is TRBV19, the J call TRBJ2-7, with D possibly called TRBD1 or TRBD2 (5 bases each). Trimming left V 5 bases short and J 1 base short, with 9 bases between. Germline loops: CDR1 LNHDA, CDR2 SQIVND (reference sequence). The CDR3 spans 13 residues. CDR3: CASSPGRSYEQYF. CDR3 bases: TGTGCCAGTAGTCCGGGACGGTCCTACGAGCAGTACTTC.

This chain joins TRBV5-5 and TRBJ1-4, with 12 bases matching TRBD1. The CDR3 has 17 amino acids. V trimming: 4 bases; J trimming: 0 bases; junction bases outside the gene matches: 4. Germline-derived CDR1 and CDR2 are SGHKS and YYEKEE (reference sequence). The CDR3 protein is CASSQGTGGATNEKLFF. Here the CDR3 DNA reads TGTGCCAGCAGCCAGGGGACAGGGGGCGCAACTAATGAAAAACTGTTTTTT.

This sequence joins TRBV13 and TRBJ2-1, with D hard to call. The V end was cut by 5 bases, the J end by 3 bases, with 17 bases between. CDR3 length: 16 amino acids. Germline V gene data show CDR1 as PRHDT and CDR2 as FYEKMQ (reference sequence). CDR3 amino acids: CASSITTTKIYNEQFF. DNA of the CDR3: TGTGCCAGCAGCATAACTACGACGAAGATCTACAATGAGCAGTTCTTC. Supplemented by reference TRBV13 and TRBJ2-1, the full variable domain reads AAGVIQSPRHLIKEKRETATLKCYPIPRHDTVYWYQQGPGQDPQFLISFYEKMQSDKGSIPDRFSAQQFSDYHSELNMSSLELGDSALYFCASSITTTKIYNEQFFGPGTRLTVL.

The chain recombines TRBV7-2 with TRBJ2-1; D gene unclear. Trimming cost V 2 bases and J 8 bases, with 16 bases left between them. The V gene's germline CDR1 is SGHTA and CDR2 FQGNSA. CDR3 length: 15 residues. CDR3 region: CASSLSARGLDEQFF. DNA for the CDR3: TGTGCCAGCAGCTTATCTGCCCGAGGTCTCGATGAGCAGTTCTTC.

Comment on this clone: Since a much larger clone is just one base distant, this may be a read error. Distinct nucleotide sequences in the sample also encode this CDR3. The V and J genes are TRBV27 and TRBJ2-7; D not resolved. Germline V gives CDR1 MNHEY, CDR2 SMNVEV (reference sequence). V was clipped by 6 bases and J by 0 bases, with 6 bases between them. The CDR3 spans 12 residues. CDR3 protein: CASSSPSYEQYF. The CDR3 coding sequence is TGTGCCAGCAGCTCACCCTCCTACGAGCAGTACTTC.

The rearrangement joins TRBV7-9 to TRBJ2-1; TRBD2 matches 11 bases. The CDR3 has 16 residues. Germline CDR1 is SEHNR and CDR2 is FQNEAQ (reference sequence). J was trimmed by 5 bases and V by 2 bases; bases with no gene match: 5. CDR3 sequence (DNA): TGTGCCAGCAGCTTATACGGGACTAGCGGACACAATGAGCAGTTCTTC. This encodes CASSLYGTSGHNEQFF.

This chain connects TRBV27 to TRBJ2-7; D is undetermined. The CDR3 consists of 14 residues. The ends were cut back, 3 bases at V and 2 bases at J, with 11 bases in the middle. The V gene's germline CDR1 is MNHEY and CDR2 SMNVEV (reference sequence). CDR3 amino acids: CASSFLDSAYEQYF. DNA for the CDR3: TGTGCCAGCAGTTTCCTTGACTCGGCCTACGAGCAGTACTTC.